A selection of T cell receptor beta chains follows, all from one sample in a study of T cell repertoires in cytomegalovirus infection. These TCRs' antigens remain unknown. TCRdb independently ran MiXCR on the reads; one entry per CDR3 protein. The table includes 640,000 or so distinct CDR3 sequences, approximately 33% detected once. Sequencing was performed on cultured PBMCs, taken from culture after CMV antigen stimulation. These receptors were obtained from a human donor in good health (CMV status not recorded). Some clones in this sample may be carry-over from other donors' samples. The CDR3 runs from the conserved cysteine through the conserved F or W. The D gene is left open where the match is weak. Only part of the rows carry a size: once, few, many, or a class if the clone is expanded.

NA,NA,TRBV6-5,TRBJ1-1,CASRPPGQGSTEAFF,TGTGCCAGCAGACCTCCGGGACAAGGTAGTACTGAAGCTTTCTTT
TRBD2,once,TRBV4-1,TRBJ2-1,CASSQILTSGFLSSYNEQFF,TGCGCCAGCAGCCAAATTCTTACTAGCGGTTTTCTGAGCTCCTACAATGAGCAGTTCTTC
TRBD1,once,TRBV6-2/TRBV6-3,TRBJ2-7,CASSYSPDRGKAYEQYF,TGTGCCAGCAGTTACTCCCCTGACAGGGGAAAGGCCTACGAGCAGTACTTC
NA,NA,TRBV20-1,TRBJ2-5,CSAEMTVQETQYF,TGCAGTGCTGAAATGACAGTTCAAGAGACCCAGTACTTC
NA,NA,TRBV6-6,TRBJ1-4,CASSYSVEGSNEKLFF,TGTGCCAGCAGTTACTCAGTGGAGGGGTCTAATGAAAAACTGTTTTTT
TRBD2,NA,TRBV20-1,TRBJ2-1,CSARDQAGGNEQFF,TGCAGTGCTAGAGATCAGGCGGGGGGCAATGAGCAGTTCTTC
NA,NA,TRBV12-3/TRBV12-4,TRBJ2-6,CASSLRQGGANVLTF,TGTGCCAGCAGTTTACGCCAGGGTGGGGCCAACGTCCTGACTTTC
NA,few,TRBV4-3,TRBJ1-1,CASSRRVSGMNTEAFF,TGCGCCAGCAGCCGCCGGGTCTCCGGGATGAACACTGAAGCTTTCTTT
NA,NA,TRBV7-2,TRBJ2-5,CASSLALEETQYF,TGTGCCAGCAGCTTAGCACTAGAAGAGACCCAGTACTTC
TRBD2,few,TRBV20-1,TRBJ2-5,CSAGLAEETQYF,TGCAGTGCCGGACTAGCGGAAGAGACCCAGTACTTC
NA,many,TRBV7-6,TRBJ2-7,CASSPPGNYEQYF,TGTGCCAGCAGCCCCCCGGGGAACTACGAGCAGTACTTC
TRBD1,few,TRBV4-3,TRBJ1-4,CASSQLGGTNEKLFF,TGCGCCAGCAGCCAACTAGGGGGCACTAATGAAAAACTGTTTTTT
TRBD1,few,TRBV5-4,TRBJ2-7,CASSPQPGQGSHEQYF,TGTGCCAGCAGCCCGCAACCGGGACAGGGGAGCCACGAGCAGTACTTC
NA,NA,TRBV10-3,TRBJ1-1,CAISEEMNTEAFF,TGTGCCATCAGTGAGGAGATGAACACTGAAGCTTTCTTT
NA,few,TRBV20-1,TRBJ2-3,CSASLVDTQYF,TGCAGTGCTAGTTTGGTAGATACGCAGTATTTT
TRBD1,NA,TRBV6-2/TRBV6-3,TRBJ2-7,CASSPDRAFEQYF,TGTGCCAGCAGTCCGGACAGGGCTTTCGAGCAGTACTTC
NA,few,TRBV7-6,TRBJ1-2,CASRRGRGYTF,TGTGCCAGCAGGCGGGGACGCGGCTACACCTTC
NA,NA,TRBV30,TRBJ1-1,CAWSGSATEAFF,TGTGCCTGGAGTGGTTCGGCCACTGAAGCTTTCTTT
NA,NA,TRBV6-5,TRBJ2-1,CASSYTSYNEQFF,TGTGCCAGCAGTTACACGTCCTACAATGAGCAGTTCTTC
NA,few,TRBV7-2,TRBJ2-5,CASSLLGRKQETQYF,TGTGCCAGCAGCTTATTGGGCAGGAAGCAAGAGACCCAGTACTTC
NA,few,TRBV11-2,TRBJ1-2,CASSLDRLYYTF,TGTGCCAGCAGCTTAGATAGACTTTACTACACCTTC
TRBD1,NA,TRBV6-6,TRBJ2-7,CASRGGQGPYEQYF,TGTGCCAGCAGAGGGGGACAGGGCCCCTACGAGCAGTACTTC
TRBD1,NA,TRBV12-5,TRBJ1-1,CASGTGELNTEAFF,TGTGCTAGTGGTACAGGGGAATTGAACACTGAAGCTTTCTTT